This T cell receptor (beta chain) was found in a study of human versus mouse CDR3 diversity and MHC coevolution. Study observations and caveats: Human CDR3s averaged more deletions and insertions than mouse CDR3s. Among all groups, most of the three human donors showed least clonal inequality.

The CDR3 is made up of 15 amino acids. Trimming took 5 bases from V and 4 from J; bases not matched to a gene: 8. The germline CDR1 and CDR2 sequences are SNHLY and FYNNEI. Comment on this clone: Antigen specificity is unknown.

Clones were read by immunoSEQ multiplex PCR, and TCRdb kept only the in-frame ones, dropping some. This table has 60,000 or so clones, around 94% appearing once. The sequence came from a person between 60 and 70 years old in good health. The gene calls are TRBV2 and TRBJ1-5; 7 positions agree with TRBD1. What was sequenced was naive CD4+ T cells from blood. Subset noted: CD45RO-negative CD62L-positive naive CD4 T cells. The chain's CDR3 is CASSSRDRGNQPQHF. The DNA for the CDR3 is TGTGCCAGCAGTTCCCGGGACAGAGGGAATCAGCCCCAGCATTTT.